This TCR beta chain was obtained from a study of T-cell reconstitution after alpha-beta-depleted transplantation in children. Study-wide findings and caveats: Fresh T-cell production supplied most of the T-cell counts and diversity seen one year after transplant. Elevated TCRbeta diversity at day 60 was traced, in some patients, to surviving recipient T cells and thymic progenitors.

Preparation of the TCRbeta library was carried out with unique molecular identifiers. TCRdb ran MiXCR on the PCR reads and lists one entry per CDR3 protein. The sample holds around 700,000 distinct CDR3 sequences, around 13% seen once. With regard to this clonotype: Its antigen is undetermined.

CDR3 length equals 14 residues. Germline CDR1 SEHNR, CDR2 FQNEAQ (reference sequence). Unmatched junction bases numbered 10, after V lost 5 bases and J lost 7 bases. Material: PBMCs, obtained before TCRalphabeta/CD19-depleted stem cell transplant. The chain has TRBV7-9 and TRBJ1-2; the match to TRBD1 covers 7 bases. The TCR comes from a girl aged 2-10 years with congenital amegakaryocytic thrombocytopenia, due to receive a stem cell transplant. In nucleotides, the CDR3 is TGTGCCAGCAGCGACCCGGACAGGAGCTTTGGCTACACCTTC. It specifies CASSDPDRSFGYTF.